The rows below give T cell receptor beta chains drawn from one sample of a study of blood T cell repertoires in COVID-19. The protocol was immunoSEQ multiplex PCR, while the TCRdb copy is restricted to in-frame clones and leaves out a portion. The profile shows about 180,000 clones, approximately 89% of them singletons. Sequencing was performed on PBMCs or T cells enriched from blood (not recorded which). These receptors were collected from a woman aged 40 to 50 with acute COVID-19. Both conserved end residues are part of each CDR3. The D gene is left open where the match is weak. The size entry is marked missing in some rows and otherwise reads once, few, many or a size class.

CDR3 protein: CASSLEPGLWETQYF
CDR3 DNA: TGTGCCAGCAGCTTAGAGCCAGGGCTGTGGGAGACCCAGTACTTC
D gene: -
J gene: TRBJ2-5
clone size: -
V gene: TRBV7-8

CDR3 protein: CAWTPRGGAQREEQYF
CDR3 DNA: TGTGCCTGGACCCCTAGGGGGGGAGCGCAGAGGGAGGAGCAGTACTTC
D gene: -
J gene: TRBJ2-7
clone size: -
V gene: TRBV30

CDR3 protein: CASRGQGDFGELFF
CDR3 DNA: TGTGCCAGTAGGGGACAGGGGGATTTTGGGGAGCTGTTTTTT
D gene: TRBD1
J gene: TRBJ2-2
clone size: once
V gene: TRBV19

CDR3 protein: CAWSFKGGTPYGYTF
CDR3 DNA: TGTGCCTGGAGTTTTAAAGGGGGAACTCCCTATGGCTACACCTTC
D gene: -
J gene: TRBJ1-2
clone size: -
V gene: TRBV30

CDR3 protein: CASSDGTSGRAVYF
CDR3 DNA: TGTGCCAGCAGTGATGGGACTAGCGGGAGGGCCGTGTACTTC
D gene: TRBD2
J gene: TRBJ2-7
clone size: once
V gene: TRBV2

CDR3 protein: CASSREGRGAYNSPLHF
CDR3 DNA: TGTGCCAGCAGTCGTGAAGGCAGGGGCGCCTATAATTCACCCCTCCACTTT
D gene: -
J gene: TRBJ1-6
clone size: -
V gene: TRBV6-6

CDR3 protein: CASSEYGRGREAFF
CDR3 DNA: TGTGCCAGCAGTGAATACGGCAGGGGGCGCGAAGCTTTCTTT
D gene: TRBD1
J gene: TRBJ1-1
clone size: -
V gene: TRBV25-1

CDR3 protein: CATSRGAVGTQYF
CDR3 DNA: TGTGCCACCAGCAGAGGAGCGGTAGGGACCCAGTACTTC
D gene: -
J gene: TRBJ2-5
clone size: -
V gene: TRBV15

CDR3 protein: CASSKLLWAGPNEKLFF
CDR3 DNA: TGTGCCAGTAGTAAATTGCTTTGGGCAGGGCCTAATGAAAAACTGTTTTTT
D gene: -
J gene: TRBJ1-4
clone size: -
V gene: TRBV19

CDR3 protein: CASTLDRPMNTEAFF
CDR3 DNA: TGTGCCAGCACCTTAGACAGACCCATGAACACTGAAGCTTTCTTT
D gene: -
J gene: TRBJ1-1
clone size: -
V gene: TRBV7-8

CDR3 protein: CASSEMRFSTDTQYF
CDR3 DNA: TGTGCCAGCAGTGAAATGAGGTTCTCCACAGATACGCAGTATTTT
D gene: -
J gene: TRBJ2-3
clone size: -
V gene: TRBV6-1

CDR3 protein: CASSKRKTGADCEKLFF
CDR3 DNA: TGTGCCAGCAGCAAAAGAAAGACAGGGGCAGACTGTGAAAAACTGTTTTTT
D gene: -
J gene: TRBJ1-4
clone size: -
V gene: TRBV21-1

CDR3 protein: CASSYGGGSSGTEAFF
CDR3 DNA: TGTGCCAGCAGTTACGGGGGGGGCTCGAGTGGTACTGAAGCTTTCTTT
D gene: -
J gene: TRBJ1-1
clone size: -
V gene: TRBV6-5

CDR3 protein: CASSISPANYGYTF
CDR3 DNA: TGTGCCAGTAGTATATCCCCAGCTAACTATGGCTACACCTTC
D gene: -
J gene: TRBJ1-2
clone size: -
V gene: TRBV19

CDR3 protein: CASSLTFSSGPPGELFF
CDR3 DNA: TGTGCCAGCAGCTTAACGTTTTCTAGCGGTCCACCCGGGGAGCTGTTTTTT
D gene: TRBD2
J gene: TRBJ2-2
clone size: -
V gene: TRBV7-3

CDR3 protein: CASSIGAVGDQPQHF
CDR3 DNA: TGTGCCAGTAGTATCGGCGCAGTCGGGGATCAGCCCCAGCATTTT
D gene: -
J gene: TRBJ1-5
clone size: -
V gene: TRBV19

CDR3 protein: CASSLSYGNTIYF
CDR3 DNA: TGTGCCAGCAGCTTATCCTATGGAAACACCATATATTTT
D gene: -
J gene: TRBJ1-3
clone size: -
V gene: TRBV7-9

CDR3 protein: CASSLQGAFNQPQHF
CDR3 DNA: TGTGCCAGCAGTTTGCAGGGGGCTTTTAATCAGCCCCAGCATTTT
D gene: TRBD1
J gene: TRBJ1-5
clone size: -
V gene: TRBV28

CDR3 protein: CASSLVGGDEQFF
CDR3 DNA: TGTGCCAGCAGCTTAGTCGGGGGGGATGAGCAGTTCTTC
D gene: TRBD2
J gene: TRBJ2-1
clone size: -
V gene: TRBV7-3

CDR3 protein: CASSEGQVNQPQHF
CDR3 DNA: TGTGCCAGCAGTGAAGGGCAGGTTAATCAGCCCCAGCATTTT
D gene: -
J gene: TRBJ1-5
clone size: -
V gene: TRBV2

CDR3 protein: CASSQPTGGSWGYTF
CDR3 DNA: TGTGCCAGCAGCCAACCGACAGGGGGATCTTGGGGCTACACCTTC
D gene: TRBD1
J gene: TRBJ1-2
clone size: -
V gene: TRBV7-8

CDR3 protein: CASSQGAYLANTEAFF
CDR3 DNA: TGTGCCAGTAGTCAGGGGGCGTATCTGGCGAACACTGAAGCTTTCTTT
D gene: TRBD1
J gene: TRBJ1-1
clone size: -
V gene: TRBV19

CDR3 protein: CASSTRGTSGGIRETQYF
CDR3 DNA: TGTGCCAGTAGTACACGAGGGACTAGCGGGGGAATCCGTGAGACCCAGTACTTC
D gene: TRBD2
J gene: TRBJ2-5
clone size: -
V gene: TRBV19

CDR3 protein: CASSLGPAGGGDEQFF
CDR3 DNA: TGTGCCAGCAGCTTAGGCCCAGCGGGAGGGGGGGATGAGCAGTTCTTC
D gene: TRBD2
J gene: TRBJ2-1
clone size: -
V gene: TRBV7-6

CDR3 protein: CASSLDQARRETQYF
CDR3 DNA: TGTGCCAGCAGCTTAGATCAGGCTCGCCGGGAGACCCAGTACTTC
D gene: -
J gene: TRBJ2-5
clone size: -
V gene: TRBV11-2

CDR3 protein: CASSDRANYGYTF
CDR3 DNA: TGTGCCAGCAGTGACAGGGCCAACTATGGCTACACCTTC
D gene: -
J gene: TRBJ1-2
clone size: -
V gene: TRBV2

CDR3 protein: CASSSPGQGTSGSTDTQYF
CDR3 DNA: TGTGCCAGCAGTTCACCGGGACAAGGGACTAGCGGGAGCACAGATACGCAGTATTTT
D gene: TRBD2
J gene: TRBJ2-3
clone size: -
V gene: TRBV7-2

CDR3 protein: CASRRGQVPSSGNTIYF
CDR3 DNA: TGTGCCAGCAGGAGGGGACAGGTCCCGAGCTCTGGAAACACCATATATTTT
D gene: TRBD1
J gene: TRBJ1-3
clone size: -
V gene: TRBV2

CDR3 protein: CASSQIAGGADTQYF
CDR3 DNA: TGCGCCAGCAGCCAAATAGCGGGGGGAGCAGATACGCAGTATTTT
D gene: TRBD2
J gene: TRBJ2-3
clone size: once
V gene: TRBV4-1

CDR3 protein: CATSDRGQPQHF
CDR3 DNA: TGTGCCACCAGTGACCGAGGACAGCCCCAGCATTTT
D gene: -
J gene: TRBJ1-5
clone size: -
V gene: TRBV24-1

CDR3 protein: CATRQRGGSEQFF
CDR3 DNA: TGTGCCACCCGGCAGCGGGGGGGCTCTGAGCAGTTCTTC
D gene: TRBD2
J gene: TRBJ2-1
clone size: -
V gene: TRBV15

CDR3 protein: CASSLLDRGYGYTF
CDR3 DNA: TGTGCCAGCAGCCTACTGGACAGGGGATATGGCTACACCTTC
D gene: TRBD1
J gene: TRBJ1-2
clone size: once
V gene: TRBV7-2

CDR3 protein: CSASGAHRGRTYEQYF
CDR3 DNA: TGCAGTGCTAGTGGGGCTCACAGGGGGCGGACCTACGAGCAGTACTTC
D gene: TRBD1
J gene: TRBJ2-7
clone size: -
V gene: TRBV20-1

CDR3 protein: CASSLNGVDGEKLFF
CDR3 DNA: TGTGCCAGCAGCCTAAACGGGGTCGACGGTGAAAAACTGTTTTTT
D gene: -
J gene: TRBJ1-4
clone size: -
V gene: TRBV7-2

CDR3 protein: CASSLHRAGVSGNTIYF
CDR3 DNA: TGTGCCAGCAGCCTCCATCGGGCGGGGGTCTCTGGAAACACCATATATTTT
D gene: -
J gene: TRBJ1-3
clone size: -
V gene: TRBV7-8

CDR3 protein: CASSRSRQEAGNTIYF
CDR3 DNA: TGTGCCAGCTCAAGGTCGAGACAGGAGGCCGGAAACACCATATATTTT
D gene: -
J gene: TRBJ1-3
clone size: -
V gene: TRBV18

CDR3 protein: CASSQDRLAGTWDTQYF
CDR3 DNA: TGTGCCAGCAGCCAAGATCGGCTAGCGGGAACTTGGGATACGCAGTATTTT
D gene: TRBD2
J gene: TRBJ2-3
clone size: -
V gene: TRBV3-1/TRBV3-2

CDR3 protein: CASRKKQGDNQPQHF
CDR3 DNA: TGCGCCAGCAGGAAAAAACAGGGAGACAATCAGCCCCAGCATTTT
D gene: -
J gene: TRBJ1-5
clone size: -
V gene: TRBV10-2

CDR3 protein: CASSQDVSSSSYEQYF
CDR3 DNA: TGTGCCAGCAGCCAAGATGTCTCGTCTAGCTCCTACGAGCAGTACTTC
D gene: -
J gene: TRBJ2-7
clone size: -
V gene: TRBV3-1/TRBV3-2

CDR3 protein: CASSLDRGNYGYTF
CDR3 DNA: TGTGCCAGCAGTTTAGACAGGGGTAACTATGGCTACACCTTC
D gene: TRBD1
J gene: TRBJ1-2
clone size: once
V gene: TRBV28

CDR3 protein: CASSLGLAASYEQYF
CDR3 DNA: TGCGCCAGCAGCTTGGGGCTAGCGGCCTCCTACGAGCAGTACTTC
D gene: TRBD2
J gene: TRBJ2-7
clone size: -
V gene: TRBV5-1

CDR3 protein: CASSLGQGLSGNTIYF
CDR3 DNA: TGTGCCAGCAGTCTTGGACAGGGTCTCTCTGGAAACACCATATATTTT
D gene: TRBD1
J gene: TRBJ1-3
clone size: -
V gene: TRBV27

CDR3 protein: CASSQDSTGALKTQYF
CDR3 DNA: TGTGCCAGCAGCCAAGATTCCACGGGAGCGTTGAAGACCCAGTACTTC
D gene: -
J gene: TRBJ2-5
clone size: once
V gene: TRBV4-2

CDR3 protein: CASSPGGQGSNYGYTF
CDR3 DNA: TGTGCCAGCAGCCCAGGGGGACAGGGGTCTAACTATGGCTACACCTTC
D gene: TRBD1
J gene: TRBJ1-2
clone size: once
V gene: TRBV9

CDR3 protein: CASSQAPRVGAGGLQETQYF
CDR3 DNA: TGCGCCAGCAGCCAAGCCCCCCGCGTAGGGGCGGGAGGCTTGCAAGAGACCCAGTACTTC
D gene: TRBD2
J gene: TRBJ2-5
clone size: -
V gene: TRBV4-1

CDR3 protein: CASSQPGQGGEQYF
CDR3 DNA: TGCGCCAGCAGCCAACCCGGACAGGGTGGCGAGCAGTACTTC
D gene: TRBD1
J gene: TRBJ2-7
clone size: -
V gene: TRBV4-1

CDR3 protein: CASSQRGYQETQYF
CDR3 DNA: TGTGCCAGCAGCCAACGAGGGTACCAAGAGACCCAGTACTTC
D gene: -
J gene: TRBJ2-5
clone size: -
V gene: TRBV3-1/TRBV3-2

CDR3 protein: CASSPRGGELFF
CDR3 DNA: TGTGCCAGTAGTCCGAGAGGCGGGGAGCTGTTTTTT
D gene: -
J gene: TRBJ2-2
clone size: -
V gene: TRBV19

CDR3 protein: CASSLNRRTYEQYF
CDR3 DNA: TGTGCCAGCAGCTTAAACAGGCGAACCTACGAGCAGTACTTC
D gene: -
J gene: TRBJ2-7
clone size: few
V gene: TRBV7-2

CDR3 protein: CASSRLAVNTGELFF
CDR3 DNA: TGTGCCAGCTCAAGGCTAGCGGTAAACACCGGGGAGCTGTTTTTT
D gene: TRBD2
J gene: TRBJ2-2
clone size: -
V gene: TRBV6-5

CDR3 protein: CASSNTVGLAGEQFF
CDR3 DNA: TGTGCCAGCAGCAATACTGTGGGACTAGCAGGTGAGCAGTTCTTC
D gene: TRBD2
J gene: TRBJ2-1
clone size: -
V gene: TRBV5-4

CDR3 protein: CASSLGADTQYF
CDR3 DNA: TGCGCCAGCAGCTTGGGAGCAGATACGCAGTATTTT
D gene: -
J gene: TRBJ2-3
clone size: -
V gene: TRBV5-1